This record concerns one T cell receptor (beta chain) sequence. Its antigen remains unknown. This CDR3 has 14 amino acids. V was clipped by 2 bases and J by 8 bases, with 15 bases between them. Germline V gene data show CDR1 as SGHVS and CDR2 as FQNEAQ. The record originates from a study of CD8+ T cells in alopecia areata. The study's findings and limits: Clonality exceeded that of normal scalp in lesional scalp, most notably in alopecia totalis/universalis.

The treatment denotes: oral pan-JAK inhibitor, 5-10 mg twice daily. Sequencing templates came from extracted RNA that was reverse transcribed into cDNA. Sequencing used immunoSEQ multiplex PCR; TCRdb keeps in-frame clones, though not all of them. The sample holds 110,000 or so clones; 56% are singletons and the top ten take about 3.7%. The receptor's source is a human donor with alopecia areata. This specimen was CD4+ T cells sorted from blood, taken at week 24, from a patient treated with tofacitinib. V and J are TRBV7-8 and TRBJ2-5, with D possibly TRBD2 on 5 matching bases. The CDR3 DNA follows: TGTGCCAGCAGCTTAATCCCAGAAGGAGGTACCCAGTACTTC. Translating gives CASSLIPEGGTQYF.